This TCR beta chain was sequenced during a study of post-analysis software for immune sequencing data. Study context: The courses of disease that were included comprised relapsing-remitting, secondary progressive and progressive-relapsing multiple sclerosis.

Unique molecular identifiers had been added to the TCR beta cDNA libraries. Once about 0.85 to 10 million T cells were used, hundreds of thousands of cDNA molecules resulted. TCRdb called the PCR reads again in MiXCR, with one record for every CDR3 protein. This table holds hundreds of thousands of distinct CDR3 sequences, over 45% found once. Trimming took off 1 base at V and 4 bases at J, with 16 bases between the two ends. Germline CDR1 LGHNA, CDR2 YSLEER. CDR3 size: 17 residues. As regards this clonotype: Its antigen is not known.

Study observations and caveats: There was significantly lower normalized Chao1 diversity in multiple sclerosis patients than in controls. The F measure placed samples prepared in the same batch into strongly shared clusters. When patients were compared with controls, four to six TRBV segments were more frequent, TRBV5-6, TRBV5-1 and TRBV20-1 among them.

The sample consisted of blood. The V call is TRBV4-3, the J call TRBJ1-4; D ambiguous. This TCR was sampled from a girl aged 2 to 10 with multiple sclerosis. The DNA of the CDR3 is TGCGCCAGCAGCCAAGTGGGTTTCGGGCAGTTTAATGAAAAACTGTTTTTT. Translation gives CASSQVGFGQFNEKLFF.